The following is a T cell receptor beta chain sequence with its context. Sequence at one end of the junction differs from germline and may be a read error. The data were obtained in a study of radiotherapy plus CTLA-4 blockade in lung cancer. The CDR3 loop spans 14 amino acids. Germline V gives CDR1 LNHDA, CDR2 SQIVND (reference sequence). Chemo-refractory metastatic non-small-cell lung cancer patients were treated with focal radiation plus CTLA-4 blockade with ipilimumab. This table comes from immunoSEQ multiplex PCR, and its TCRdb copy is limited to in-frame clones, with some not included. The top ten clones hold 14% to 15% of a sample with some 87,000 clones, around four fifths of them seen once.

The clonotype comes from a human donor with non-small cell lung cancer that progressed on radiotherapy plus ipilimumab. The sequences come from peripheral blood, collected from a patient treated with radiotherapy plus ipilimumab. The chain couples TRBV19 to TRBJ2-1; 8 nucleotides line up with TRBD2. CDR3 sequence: CASCITTSAHEQFF. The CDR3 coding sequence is TGTGCCAGTTGTATCACGACTAGCGCACATGAGCAGTTCTTC.